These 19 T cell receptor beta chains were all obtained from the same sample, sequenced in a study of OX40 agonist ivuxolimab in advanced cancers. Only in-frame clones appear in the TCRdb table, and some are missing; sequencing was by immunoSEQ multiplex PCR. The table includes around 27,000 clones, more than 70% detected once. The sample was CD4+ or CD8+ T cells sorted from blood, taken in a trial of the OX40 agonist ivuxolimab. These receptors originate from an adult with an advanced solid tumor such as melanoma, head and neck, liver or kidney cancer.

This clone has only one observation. The CDR3 DNA reads TGTGCCAGCAGCCCCGGGACTAACGTCGGGGAGCTGTTTTTT. Translating it yields CASSPGTNVGELFF. The rearrangement joins TRBV13 to TRBJ2-2; 7 nucleotides line up with TRBD2. The CDR3 runs 14 residues. V gave up 5 bases and J gave up 7 bases; unmatched junction bases: 7. In germline, CDR1 is PRHDT, CDR2 FYEKMQ (reference sequence).

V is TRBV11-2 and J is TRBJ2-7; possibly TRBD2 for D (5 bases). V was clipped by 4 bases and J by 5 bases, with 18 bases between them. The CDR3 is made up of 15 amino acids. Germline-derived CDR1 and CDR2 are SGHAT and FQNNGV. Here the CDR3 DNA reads TGTGCCAGCAGCTCATTGCAAGCCCGGGGAAACGAGCAGTACTTC. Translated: CASSSLQARGNEQYF.

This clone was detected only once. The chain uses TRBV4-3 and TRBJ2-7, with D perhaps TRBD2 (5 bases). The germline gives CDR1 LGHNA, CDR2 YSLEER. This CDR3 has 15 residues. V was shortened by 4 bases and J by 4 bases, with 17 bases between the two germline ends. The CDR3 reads CASSPGGRMFYEQYF. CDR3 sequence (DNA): TGCGCCAGCAGCCCTGGAGGTAGAATGTTTTACGAGCAGTACTTC.

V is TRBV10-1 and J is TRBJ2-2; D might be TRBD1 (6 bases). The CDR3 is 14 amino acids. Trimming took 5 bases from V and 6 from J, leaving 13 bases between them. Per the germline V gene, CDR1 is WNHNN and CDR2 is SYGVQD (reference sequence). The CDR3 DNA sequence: TGCGCCAGCAGTCGTCAACAGGGATCCGGGGAGCTGTTTTTT. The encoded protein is CASSRQQGSGELFF.

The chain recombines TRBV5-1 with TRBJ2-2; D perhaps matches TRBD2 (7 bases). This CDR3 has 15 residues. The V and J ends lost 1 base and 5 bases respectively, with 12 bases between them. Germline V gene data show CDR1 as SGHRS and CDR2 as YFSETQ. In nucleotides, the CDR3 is TGCGCCAGCAGCTTGCGACGGGGGGCGACCGGGGAGCTGTTTTTT. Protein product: CASSLRRGATGELFF.

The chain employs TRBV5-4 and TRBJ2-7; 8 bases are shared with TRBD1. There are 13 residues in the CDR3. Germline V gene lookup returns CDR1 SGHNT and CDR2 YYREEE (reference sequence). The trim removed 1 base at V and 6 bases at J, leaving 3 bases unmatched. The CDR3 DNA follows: TGTGCCAGCAGCTTGACAGGGGGGAGCGAGCAGTACTTC. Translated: CASSLTGGSEQYF.

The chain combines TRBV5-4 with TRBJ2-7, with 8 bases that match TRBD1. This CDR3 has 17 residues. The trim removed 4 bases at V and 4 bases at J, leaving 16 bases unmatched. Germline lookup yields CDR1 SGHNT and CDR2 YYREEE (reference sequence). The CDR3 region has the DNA TGTGCCAGCAGCATCGATGAACTACAGGGGGTACATTACGAGCAGTACTTC. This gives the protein CASSIDELQGVHYEQYF.

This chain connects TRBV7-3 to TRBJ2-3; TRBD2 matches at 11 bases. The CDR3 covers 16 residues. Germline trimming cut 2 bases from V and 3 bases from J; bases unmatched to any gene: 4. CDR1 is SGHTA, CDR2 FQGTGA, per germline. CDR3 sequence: CASSLVAGGLTDTQYF. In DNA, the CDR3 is TGTGCCAGCAGCTTAGTAGCGGGGGGGCTGACAGATACGCAGTATTTT.

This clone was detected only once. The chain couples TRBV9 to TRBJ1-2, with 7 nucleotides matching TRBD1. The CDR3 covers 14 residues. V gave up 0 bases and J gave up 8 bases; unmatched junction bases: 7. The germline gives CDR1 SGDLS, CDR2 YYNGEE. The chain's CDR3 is CASSVGRGRVGYTF. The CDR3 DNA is TGTGCCAGCAGCGTAGGAAGGGGGCGCGTAGGCTACACCTTC.

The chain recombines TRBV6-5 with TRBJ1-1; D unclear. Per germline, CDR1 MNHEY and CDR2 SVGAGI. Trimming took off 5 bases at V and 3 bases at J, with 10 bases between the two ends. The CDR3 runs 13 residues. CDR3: CASSEWSDTEAFF. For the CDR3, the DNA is TGTGCCAGCAGTGAATGGTCGGACACTGAAGCTTTCTTT.

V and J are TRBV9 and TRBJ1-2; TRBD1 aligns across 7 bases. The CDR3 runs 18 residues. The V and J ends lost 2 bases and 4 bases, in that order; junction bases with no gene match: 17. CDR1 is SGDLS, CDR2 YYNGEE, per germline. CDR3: CASSVAATDRVPLYGYTF. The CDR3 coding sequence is TGTGCCAGCAGCGTGGCGGCAACTGACAGGGTTCCCCTCTATGGCTACACCTTC.

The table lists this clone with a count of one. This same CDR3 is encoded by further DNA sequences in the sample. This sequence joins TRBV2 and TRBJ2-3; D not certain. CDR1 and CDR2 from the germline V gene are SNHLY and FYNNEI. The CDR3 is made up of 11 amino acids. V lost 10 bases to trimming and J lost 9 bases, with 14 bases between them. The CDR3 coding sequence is TGTGCCAACTATAAGCAGTTAACGCAGTATTTT. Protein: CANYKQLTQYF.

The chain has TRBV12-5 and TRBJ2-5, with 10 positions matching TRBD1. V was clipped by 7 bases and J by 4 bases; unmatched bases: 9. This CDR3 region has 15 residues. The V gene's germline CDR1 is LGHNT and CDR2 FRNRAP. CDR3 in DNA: TGTGCTAGTGCCCATCCGGGACAGGGGTCAGAGACCCAGTACTTC. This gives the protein CASAHPGQGSETQYF.

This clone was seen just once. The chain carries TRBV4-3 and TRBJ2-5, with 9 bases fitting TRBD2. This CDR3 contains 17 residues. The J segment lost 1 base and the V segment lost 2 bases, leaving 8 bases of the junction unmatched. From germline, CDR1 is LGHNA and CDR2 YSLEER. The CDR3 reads CASSQHKSGGPQETQYF. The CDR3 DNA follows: TGCGCCAGCAGCCAACATAAAAGCGGGGGGCCCCAAGAGACCCAGTACTTC.

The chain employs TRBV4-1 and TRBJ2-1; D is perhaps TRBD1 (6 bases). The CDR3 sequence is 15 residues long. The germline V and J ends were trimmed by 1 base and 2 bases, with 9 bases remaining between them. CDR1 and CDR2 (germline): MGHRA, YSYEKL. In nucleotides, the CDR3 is TGCGCCAGCAGCCAAGTTCCAGGGGCCTACAATGAGCAGTTCTTC. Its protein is CASSQVPGAYNEQFF.

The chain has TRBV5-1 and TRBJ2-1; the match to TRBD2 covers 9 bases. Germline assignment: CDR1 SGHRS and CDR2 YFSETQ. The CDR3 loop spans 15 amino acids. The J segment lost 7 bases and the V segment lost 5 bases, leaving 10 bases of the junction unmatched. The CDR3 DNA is TGCGCCAGCAGGACGGGACTAGCAGCAAGGAATGAGCAGTTCTTC. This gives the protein CASRTGLAARNEQFF. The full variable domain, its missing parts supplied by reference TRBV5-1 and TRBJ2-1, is KAGVTQTPRYLIKTRGQQVTLSCSPISGHRSVSWYQQTPGQGLQFLFEYFSETQRNKGNFPGRFSGRQFSNSRSEMNVSTLELGDSALYLCASRTGLAARNEQFFGPGTRLTVL.

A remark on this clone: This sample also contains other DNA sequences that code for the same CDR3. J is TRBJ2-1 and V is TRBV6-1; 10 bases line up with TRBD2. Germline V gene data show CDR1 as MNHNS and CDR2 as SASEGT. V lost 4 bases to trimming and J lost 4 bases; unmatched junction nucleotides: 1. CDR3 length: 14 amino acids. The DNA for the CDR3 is TGTGCCAGCAGTGTAGCGGGAGGATACAATGAGCAGTTCTTC. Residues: CASSVAGGYNEQFF.

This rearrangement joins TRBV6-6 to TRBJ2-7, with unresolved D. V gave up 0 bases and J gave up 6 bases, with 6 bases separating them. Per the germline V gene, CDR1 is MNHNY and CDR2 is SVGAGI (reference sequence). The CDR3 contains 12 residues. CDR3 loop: CASSYSISEQYF. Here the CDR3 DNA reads TGTGCCAGCAGTTACTCTATAAGCGAGCAGTACTTC.

The CDR3 DNA reads TGTGCCAGCAGTTTAAGTAAAGGGGGCTACGAGCAGTACTTC. This codes for CASSLSKGGYEQYF. This chain uses TRBV27 with TRBJ2-7; tentative D call: TRBD1 (6 bases). V dropped 2 bases and J dropped 3 bases, with 11 bases sitting between them. This CDR3 comprises 14 residues. Germline loops: CDR1 MNHEY, CDR2 SMNVEV (reference sequence).